The next 22 T cell receptor beta chains were all read from a single sample in a study of T cell repertoires in cytomegalovirus infection (dated by TCRdb to about 2019). The treatment or condition label, read with the paper, signifies: in vitro stimulation with specific CMV peptide epitopes to enrich CMV-specific T cells. These receptors' targets are unknown. Sequencing instrument: Illumina HiSeq 1500. TCRdb took the public reads, trimmed them with fastp at Q25, ran MiXCR for clone calling and kept in-frame beta chains. Duplicate CDR3 protein sequences are folded into a single record with the most common DNA and genes. The sample profile shows about 220,000 distinct CDR3 sequences; 35% to 40% of them were found once. The ten biggest clones cover around 64% of the sample. The sequencing here drew on CD8+ T cells from cultured PBMCs, taken from culture after CMV antigen stimulation. These receptors all come from a human donor in good health (CMV status not recorded). Some clones in this sample may be carry-over from other donors' samples.

The genes are TRBV28 and TRBJ1-6; no definite D call. This CDR3 spans 12 amino acids. V lost 5 bases to trimming and J lost 12 bases, with 11 bases between them. The germline V gene has CDR1 MDHEN and CDR2 SYDVKM. This CDR3 reads CASSAPRGPLHF. CDR3 coding DNA: TGTGCCAGCAGTGCCCCACGGGGACCCCTCCACTTT.

In its sample, this clonotype was seen a few times. The CDR3 protein is CASSSGYGVAEAFF. As DNA, the CDR3 is TGTGCCAGCAGTTCGGGATACGGGGTCGCTGAAGCTTTCTTT. V gene TRBV12-3 or TRBV12-4 combines with J gene TRBJ1-1; D uncertain. This CDR3 region has 14 residues. The ends were cut back, 4 bases at V and 6 bases at J, with 15 bases in the middle.

Ten or more counts support this clonotype. This chain uses TRBV7-8 with TRBJ2-1, with 11 positions matching TRBD2. Trimming took 1 base from V and 0 from J; bases not matched to a gene: 5. This CDR3 contains 18 residues. Germline-derived CDR1 and CDR2 are SGHVS and FQNEAQ. The CDR3 spells CASSLGLAGTSSYNEQFF. The CDR3 DNA reads as TGTGCCAGCAGCTTAGGACTAGCGGGAACGAGCTCCTACAATGAGCAGTTCTTC.

The sample holds one count of this clonotype. The chain couples TRBV12-3 or TRBV12-4 to TRBJ2-3, with 7 bases aligning to TRBD2. CDR3 length: 16 residues. J was trimmed by 1 base and V by 5 bases; bases with no gene match: 9. The CDR3 nucleotides are TGTGCCAGCAGTACGAATCCAGCGGGGCGCACAGATACGCAGTATTTT. Translation: CASSTNPAGRTDTQYF.

This clonotype was seen ten or more times. V gene TRBV20-1 combines with J gene TRBJ2-1; D gene uncertain. The CDR3 loop spans 11 amino acids. CDR1 and CDR2 (germline): DFQATT, SNEGSKA (reference sequence). V lost 2 bases and J lost 3, with 2 bases in between. CDR3 protein: CSARLYNEQFF. CDR3 nucleotides: TGCAGTGCTAGACTCTACAATGAGCAGTTCTTC.

The chain couples TRBV27 to TRBJ2-2, with D possibly TRBD2 on 6 matching bases. The CDR3 consists of 14 residues. Trimming took 8 bases from V and 5 from J, leaving 15 bases between them. Germline V lookup: CDR1 MNHEY, CDR2 SMNVEV (reference sequence). The CDR3 coding sequence is TGTGCCAGCCACGCGGGATGGAGGACCGGGGAGCTGTTTTTT. As protein: CASHAGWRTGELFF.

The J gene is TRBJ2-7, the V gene TRBV11-2; D is unclear. Germline values: CDR1 SGHAT, CDR2 FQNNGV. The CDR3 consists of 13 residues. Trimming removed 8 bases at V and 7 bases at J, with 18 bases between. Written as DNA, the CDR3 is TGTGCCAGCGGGGAAGTCGTTCGGGTGGAGCAGTACTTC. Residues: CASGEVVRVEQYF.

J is TRBJ2-1 and V is TRBV6-1; 7 bases fit TRBD1. Germline lookup yields CDR1 MNHNS and CDR2 SASEGT. V was clipped by 7 bases and J by 5 bases; unmatched bases: 11. The CDR3 runs 15 residues. The CDR3 region is CASTLRATGDNEQFF. In DNA, the CDR3 is TGTGCCAGCACCCTGCGGGCTACAGGGGACAATGAGCAGTTCTTC.

Ten or more counts support this clonotype. CDR3 in amino acids: CASSVGLAGYNEQFF. The CDR3 DNA is TGTGCCAGCAGCGTGGGACTAGCGGGATACAATGAGCAGTTCTTC. V usage is TRBV7-2 and J usage is TRBJ2-1, with 13 positions matching TRBD2. Trimming at V came to 5 bases and at J to 4 bases, leaving 2 bases not matched to a gene. Per the germline V gene, CDR1 is SGHTA and CDR2 is FQGNSA. The CDR3 is 15 residues long.

This chain connects TRBV7-9 to TRBJ2-7; tentatively, D is TRBD2 (5 bases). The V end lost 5 bases, the J end lost 2 bases, and 13 bases lay between the germline ends. This CDR3 comprises 14 residues. CDR1 is SEHNR and CDR2 is FQNEAQ in the germline V gene (reference sequence). The CDR3: CASSLPLAPYEQYF. The CDR3 DNA reads as TGTGCCAGCAGCCTCCCCCTAGCCCCCTACGAGCAGTACTTC.

This clonotype was seen only once. The CDR3 is CASSNSGSYNEQFF. As DNA, the CDR3 is TGCGCCAGCAGCAATAGCGGGTCGTACAATGAGCAGTTCTTC. V usage is TRBV5-1 and J usage is TRBJ2-1; 7 bases fit TRBD2. The CDR3 is 14 residues long. Germline loops: CDR1 SGHRS, CDR2 YFSETQ. The V gene end was trimmed by 4 bases and the J gene end by 4 bases; junction bases not matched to a gene: 5. The whole variable domain, remainder taken from reference TRBV5-1 and TRBJ2-1, is KAGVTQTPRYLIKTRGQQVTLSCSPISGHRSVSWYQQTPGQGLQFLFEYFSETQRNKGNFPGRFSGRQFSNSRSEMNVSTLELGDSALYLCASSNSGSYNEQFFGPGTRLTVL.

The rearrangement uses TRBV13 and TRBJ1-1; tentative D call: TRBD1 (5 bases). The germline V and J ends were trimmed by 7 bases and 3 bases, with 21 bases remaining between them. Germline V gives CDR1 PRHDT, CDR2 FYEKMQ (reference sequence). The CDR3 runs 16 residues. CDR3 protein: CASTPKRGIGDTEAFF. For the CDR3, the DNA is TGTGCCAGCACCCCCAAGCGGGGGATAGGGGACACTGAAGCTTTCTTT.

The count of this clonotype is one. The chain carries TRBV4-1 and TRBJ1-3; TRBD1 is a possible D gene (6 bases). Germline V gene data show CDR1 as MGHRA and CDR2 as YSYEKL. This CDR3 is 18 amino acids long. V lost 2 bases and J 0 bases, leaving 17 bases between the germline ends. The DNA of the CDR3 is TGCGCCAGCAGCCAAAGGTCGGGGACACGGCTCTCTGGAAACACCATATATTTT. It encodes CASSQRSGTRLSGNTIYF.

The J gene is TRBJ1-1, the V gene TRBV11-2, with 7 bases aligning to TRBD1. CDR1 is SGHAT, CDR2 FQNNGV, per germline. The CDR3 has 16 residues. V trimming: 5 bases; J trimming: 4 bases; junction bases outside the gene matches: 13. The CDR3 protein is CASSRTSKQGTTEAFF. For the CDR3, the DNA is TGTGCCAGCAGCCGTACCTCGAAACAGGGGACCACTGAAGCTTTCTTT. The full variable domain, rest sourced from reference TRBV11-2 and TRBJ1-1, is EAGVAQSPRYKIIEKRQSVAFWCNPISGHATLYWYQQILGQGPKLLIQFQNNGVVDDSQLPKDRFSAERLKGVDSTLKIQPAKLEDSAVYLCASSRTSKQGTTEAFFGQGTRLTVV.

This clonotype turned up a few times. In DNA, the CDR3 is TGCAGTCTCCGTCTCAGACCCAGAGGGTATGAGCAGTTCTTC. Its translation: CSLRLRPRGYEQFF. V is TRBV20-1 and J is TRBJ2-1; a weak D match, TRBD2 (5 bases). V dropped 8 bases and J dropped 8 bases, with 22 bases sitting between them. CDR3 length: 14 amino acids. The V gene's germline CDR1 is DFQATT and CDR2 SNEGSKA (reference sequence).

About this clonotype: One junction end disagrees with the germline gene, perhaps due to a read error. V and J are TRBV12-3 or TRBV12-4 and TRBJ2-7, with D hard to call. CDR3 length: 13 residues. As DNA, the CDR3 is TGTGCCAGCAGTACCTCTTCTTACGGGCCATTCGACTTC. This gives the protein CASSTSSYGPFDF.

In its sample, this clonotype was seen a few times. The chain recombines TRBV11-3 with TRBJ2-1, with D perhaps matching TRBD1 (5 bases). Germline V gene lookup returns CDR1 SGHNT and CDR2 YENEEA. CDR3 length: 16 amino acids. Between the trimmed V and J ends, which lost 4 bases and 0 bases, there was a span of 13 bases. The CDR3: CASSSSIDSSYNEQFF. In DNA, the CDR3 is TGTGCCAGCAGCTCGTCAATCGACAGCTCCTACAATGAGCAGTTCTTC.

A note on this clonotype: The germline gene is not matched at one end of the junction; a read error may be the cause. The V gene is TRBV20-1, the J gene TRBJ2-3; 10 nucleotides match TRBD2. CDR1 DFQATT and CDR2 SNEGSKA come from the germline V gene (reference sequence). This CDR3 is 16 amino acids long. As DNA, the CDR3 is TGCAGTGCTAGAGAGAATAGCGGGGGGTTCACAGATACGCGGTATTTT. Protein sequence: CSARENSGGFTDTRYF.

The rearrangement uses TRBV9 and TRBJ2-2, with D perhaps TRBD2 (6 bases). The CDR3 is 17 residues long. Trimming stripped 0 bases from V and 5 bases from J, with 17 bases between. CDR1 is SGDLS, CDR2 YYNGEE, per germline. Here the CDR3 reads CASSVDWTIPYTGELFF. The CDR3 DNA reads TGTGCCAGCAGCGTAGATTGGACTATCCCTTATACCGGGGAGCTGTTTTTT.

V gene TRBV10-3 combines with J gene TRBJ1-2; tentative D call: TRBD1 (5 bases). Trimming took 3 bases from V and 7 from J, leaving 21 bases between them. Germline CDR1 is ENHRY and CDR2 is SYGVKD. The CDR3 loop spans 16 amino acids. The CDR3: CAISDPLRVGATGYTF. CDR3 DNA: TGTGCCATCAGTGACCCGCTGCGAGTAGGGGCAACTGGCTACACCTTC.

This clonotype occurred a few times. The V gene is TRBV7-9, the J gene TRBJ2-7, with 10 bases identical to TRBD2. Losses at the gene ends were 6 bases for V and 0 bases for J; bases not matched to a gene: 5. The CDR3 is made up of 15 amino acids. Germline V gene data show CDR1 as SEHNR and CDR2 as FQNEAQ (reference sequence). DNA of the CDR3: TGTGCCAGCAGTTTTACTAGCGGGGTCTCCTACGAGCAGTACTTC. It yields the protein CASSFTSGVSYEQYF.

The chain couples TRBV7-6 to TRBJ2-1, with TRBD2 matching over 9 bases. CDR3 length equals 15 residues. V was clipped by 4 bases and J by 5 bases; unmatched bases: 6. Germline CDR1 is SGHVS and CDR2 is FNYEAQ. CDR3 nucleotide sequence: TGTGCCAGCAGCTATAGCGGGAGTGAGGACAATGAGCAGTTCTTC. It translates to CASSYSGSEDNEQFF.